These 10 T cell receptor beta chains share one sample of origin, sequenced in a study of OX40 agonist ivuxolimab in advanced cancers. The table came from immunoSEQ multiplex PCR; TCRdb's copy has only in-frame clones and leaves some out. The profile shows 80,000 to 100,000 clones, 94% of them singletons. The specimen comprised CD4+ or CD8+ T cells sorted from blood, sampled in a trial of the OX40 agonist ivuxolimab. These receptors were collected from an adult with an advanced solid tumor such as melanoma, head and neck, liver or kidney cancer.

The V and J genes are TRBV7-9 and TRBJ1-2; a weak D match, TRBD1 (6 bases). V lost 6 bases, J lost 7 bases, and 15 bases lay in between. The V gene's germline CDR1 is SEHNR and CDR2 FQNEAQ (reference sequence). The CDR3 loop spans 13 amino acids. The CDR3 region has the DNA TGTGCCAGCAGACCCCCGGGGGGCCGTGGCTACACCTTC. It translates to CASRPPGGRGYTF. Together with reference TRBV7-9 and TRBJ1-2, the CDR3 gives the full variable domain: DTGVSQNPRHKITKRGQNVTFRCDPISEHNRLYWYRQTLGQGPEFLTYFQNEAQLEKSRLLSDRFSAERPKGSFSTLEIQRTEQGDSAMYLCASRPPGGRGYTFGSGTRLTVV.

The chain links TRBV2 to TRBJ2-1; D is unclear. Germline loops: CDR1 SNHLY, CDR2 FYNNEI. CDR3 length: 13 amino acids. With 8 bases removed from V and 9 bases from J, the gap between germline ends came to 17 bases. This CDR3 reads CASRPVTISEQFF. CDR3 DNA: TGTGCCAGCCGCCCCGTGACAATTAGTGAGCAGTTCTTC. The full variable domain, completed using reference TRBV2 and TRBJ2-1, is EPEVTQTPSHQVTQMGQEVILRCVPISNHLYFYWYRQILGQKVEFLVSFYNNEISEKSEIFDDQFSVERPDGSNFTLKIRSTKLEDSAMYFCASRPVTISEQFFGPGTRLTVL.

CDR3 bases: TGTGCCAGCGCCGCCCGGGGGGCAGGTGAGCAGTTCTTC. Protein product: CASAARGAGEQFF. The chain couples TRBV27 to TRBJ2-1; D possibly corresponds to TRBD2 (7 bases). Trimming took off 8 bases at V and 9 bases at J, with 17 bases between the two ends. Germline CDR1 reads MNHEY; CDR2 reads SMNVEV (reference sequence). The CDR3 totals 13 residues.

The rearrangement uses TRBV25-1 and TRBJ1-2; D not certain. The germline V gene encodes CDR1 MGHDK and CDR2 SYGVNS. The CDR3 extends over 17 amino acids. The V and J ends lost 4 bases and 6 bases respectively, with 24 bases between them. CDR3 region: CASSAPTWVGYVDGYTF. The DNA for the CDR3 is TGTGCCAGCAGTGCACCCACTTGGGTGGGGTATGTTGATGGCTACACCTTC.

This chain joins TRBV6-5 and TRBJ1-2; no clear D gene. Germline assignment: CDR1 MNHEY and CDR2 SVGAGI. The length of the CDR3 is 13 residues. V was trimmed by 2 bases and J by 4 bases, leaving 8 bases between them. The CDR3 DNA reads as TGTGCCAGCAGTTACGACGGATCCTATGGCTACACCTTC. As protein: CASSYDGSYGYTF.

The J gene is TRBJ2-5, the V gene TRBV27; tentative D call: TRBD2 (6 bases). Germline CDR1 and CDR2: MNHEY and SMNVEV (reference sequence). Trimming took off 5 bases at V and 5 bases at J, with 27 bases between the two ends. This CDR3 has 18 residues. CDR3 region: CASSLRASPGDREETQYF. CDR3 in DNA: TGTGCCAGCAGTCTCCGGGCCTCCCCGGGGGATCGGGAGGAGACCCAGTACTTC.

The chain couples TRBV20-1 to TRBJ2-5, with D hard to call. Germline CDR1 reads DFQATT; CDR2 reads SNEGSKA (reference sequence). This CDR3 is 10 amino acids long. The CDR3 spells CSAYQETQYF. The CDR3 coding sequence is TGCAGCGCATACCAAGAGACCCAGTACTTC.

The genes are TRBV7-9 and TRBJ1-1; no reliable D call. Looked up from germline, CDR1 is SEHNR and CDR2 is FQNEAQ (reference sequence). Trimming removed 2 bases from V and 5 bases from J, with 12 bases in between. This CDR3 contains 14 residues. CDR3 sequence reads: CASSLFRVGTEAFF. CDR3 DNA sequence: TGTGCCAGCAGCTTATTTAGGGTTGGAACTGAAGCTTTCTTT.

DNA for the CDR3: TGCGCCAGCAGCCAAGGAGGAGGCTTCTCTAGCCAGGCTAACAATGAGCAGTTCTTC. The encoded protein is CASSQGGGFSSQANNEQFF. V and J are TRBV4-1 and TRBJ2-1; tentatively, D is TRBD2 (5 bases). This CDR3 region has 19 residues. Looked up from germline, CDR1 is MGHRA and CDR2 is YSYEKL. The V end lost 1 base, the J end lost 5 bases, and 24 bases lay between the germline ends.

The chain employs TRBV12-5 and TRBJ2-1; 8 bases are a match to TRBD2. CDR3 length: 15 amino acids. Germline CDR1 reads LGHNT; CDR2 reads FRNRAP. V was clipped by 4 bases and J by 8 bases; unmatched bases: 10. CDR3 sequence (DNA): TGTGCTAGTGGTTCGGGGGGGTTGTCGTTCGATGAGCAGTTCTTC. Encoded protein: CASGSGGLSFDEQFF.